The next 2 T cell receptor beta chains were all read from a single sample in a study of cytomegalovirus exposure and HLA in healthy donors. Here immunoSEQ multiplex PCR was the method, and the copy in TCRdb shows in-frame clones only, minus some. The table has roughly 90,000 clones, around 85% seen once. The specimen sequenced was PBMCs. The source is a man aged 18 to 29 in good health and CMV-seropositive.

The chain combines TRBV5-1 with TRBJ2-7, with D possibly TRBD1 on 5 matching bases. With 2 bases removed from V and 7 bases from J, the gap between germline ends came to 16 bases. Germline V gives CDR1 SGHRS, CDR2 YFSETQ. This CDR3 is 14 amino acids long. CDR3 bases: TGCGCCAGCAGCTTTGGCCCCAGTCAGGGAGAGCAGTACTTC. Translating it yields CASSFGPSQGEQYF.

The rearrangement uses TRBV5-1 and TRBJ2-7; 9 positions agree with TRBD1. The germline gives CDR1 SGHRS, CDR2 YFSETQ. This CDR3 is built from 13 residues. The ends lost 1 base at V and 6 bases at J; junction bases unmatched: 2. In DNA form, the CDR3 reads TGCGCCAGCAGCTTGAACAGGGGGCGCGAGCAGTACTTC. Amino acids: CASSLNRGREQYF.